This TCR beta chain was sequenced for a study of CXCR3-negative and CXCR3-positive naive CD8 T cells (dated by TCRdb to between 2018 and 2021). Regarding the complete study: About 150 million TRB reads were obtained in total, roughly 1.5 +/- 0.3 million reads per library. Diversity and physicochemical repertoire analyses were performed on about a dozen donors pooled from two independent experiments. TRBV-TRBJ cluster analysis included naive subsets from about 5 donors and memory cells from 3 donors.

Summary of the overall study and its limitations: Repertoire diversity was comparably high in both naive subsets but much lower in memory CD8+ T cells. Compared with CXCR3-negative naive cells, CXCR3-positive naive cells had TRB CDR3s with higher hydrophobicity (lower Kidera factor 4), lower energy, and higher strength and volume indices. Because surface CD5, which is linked to self-reactivity in mice, was comparable between the naive subsets, TCR interaction strength was also inferred from TRB CDR3 physicochemical properties. Because CXCR3 expression was partially decreased after cryopreservation, freshly isolated PBMCs were used for most assays. TRBV-TRBJ usage was similar between naive CXCR3-negative and CXCR3-positive cells from the same donor, while memory cells showed distinct patterns.

The listed sequencing device is NextSeq 550. The Human TCR Profiling Kit (MiLaboratory) was used to make UMI-labeled 5' RACE TRB cDNA libraries. cDNA synthesis used the entire amount of extracted RNA, and PCR amplification then used the entire amount of cDNA produced. The libraries were made side by side, with each library going through the same number of PCR cycles. The paper's data handling went like this. MIGEC and MiXCR extracted about 50,000 +/- 9,200 unique UMI-labeled TRB cDNA molecules per library, requiring at least two reads per UMI. On average, approximately 40,000 +/- 10,000 functional in-frame TRB CDR3 nucleotide clonotypes lacking stop codons were found per library. After each sample was downsampled to 5000 UMI-labeled TRB molecules, VDJtools was used to calculate diversity metrics such as normalized Shannon-Wiener and Chao1. VDJtools was used to calculate clonotype-size-weighted physicochemical properties of the central five CDR3 residues, namely interaction energy, strength, volume and Kidera factor 4. After TCRdb reprocessed the reads, each CDR3 protein sequence was kept as one row, without DNA. The V and J calls here are based on TCRdb, not the publication. The sample table gives roughly 24,000 distinct CDR3 sequences. About 2.8% of the sample lies in the top ten.

About this clonotype itself: Its antigen is not yet known.

Each CD8+ T cell subset was flow-sorted in triplicate, with 300,000 cells per subset placed directly into RLT lysis buffer. To exclude memory contaminants, naive CD8+ T cells were stringently defined as CD45RO-CCR7+CD27+CD95-. Standard density gradient centrifugation was used to isolate peripheral blood mononuclear cells from buffy coats. Naive CXCR3-negative and CXCR3-positive CD8+ T cells were flow-sorted on a FACSAria III. Total RNA was extracted from sorted cells using an RNeasy Mini Kit. What was sequenced was naive CXCR3- CD8+ T cells from blood. The cell subset or site label, as the study defines it: CD45RO-CCR7+CD27+CD95- naive CD8+ T cells lacking CXCR3 (TNR3-). This sequence was found in a human donor in good health. Some clones in this sample may be carry-over from other donors' samples.

The CDR3 corresponds to CSGRIAEKLVF. Recombination connected TRBV29-1 to TRBJ1-4. The CDR3 starts with the cysteine, ends with the phenylalanine, and has 11 residues. No DNA is recorded. CDR1 and CDR2, per the germline V gene, are SQVTM and ANQGSEA.